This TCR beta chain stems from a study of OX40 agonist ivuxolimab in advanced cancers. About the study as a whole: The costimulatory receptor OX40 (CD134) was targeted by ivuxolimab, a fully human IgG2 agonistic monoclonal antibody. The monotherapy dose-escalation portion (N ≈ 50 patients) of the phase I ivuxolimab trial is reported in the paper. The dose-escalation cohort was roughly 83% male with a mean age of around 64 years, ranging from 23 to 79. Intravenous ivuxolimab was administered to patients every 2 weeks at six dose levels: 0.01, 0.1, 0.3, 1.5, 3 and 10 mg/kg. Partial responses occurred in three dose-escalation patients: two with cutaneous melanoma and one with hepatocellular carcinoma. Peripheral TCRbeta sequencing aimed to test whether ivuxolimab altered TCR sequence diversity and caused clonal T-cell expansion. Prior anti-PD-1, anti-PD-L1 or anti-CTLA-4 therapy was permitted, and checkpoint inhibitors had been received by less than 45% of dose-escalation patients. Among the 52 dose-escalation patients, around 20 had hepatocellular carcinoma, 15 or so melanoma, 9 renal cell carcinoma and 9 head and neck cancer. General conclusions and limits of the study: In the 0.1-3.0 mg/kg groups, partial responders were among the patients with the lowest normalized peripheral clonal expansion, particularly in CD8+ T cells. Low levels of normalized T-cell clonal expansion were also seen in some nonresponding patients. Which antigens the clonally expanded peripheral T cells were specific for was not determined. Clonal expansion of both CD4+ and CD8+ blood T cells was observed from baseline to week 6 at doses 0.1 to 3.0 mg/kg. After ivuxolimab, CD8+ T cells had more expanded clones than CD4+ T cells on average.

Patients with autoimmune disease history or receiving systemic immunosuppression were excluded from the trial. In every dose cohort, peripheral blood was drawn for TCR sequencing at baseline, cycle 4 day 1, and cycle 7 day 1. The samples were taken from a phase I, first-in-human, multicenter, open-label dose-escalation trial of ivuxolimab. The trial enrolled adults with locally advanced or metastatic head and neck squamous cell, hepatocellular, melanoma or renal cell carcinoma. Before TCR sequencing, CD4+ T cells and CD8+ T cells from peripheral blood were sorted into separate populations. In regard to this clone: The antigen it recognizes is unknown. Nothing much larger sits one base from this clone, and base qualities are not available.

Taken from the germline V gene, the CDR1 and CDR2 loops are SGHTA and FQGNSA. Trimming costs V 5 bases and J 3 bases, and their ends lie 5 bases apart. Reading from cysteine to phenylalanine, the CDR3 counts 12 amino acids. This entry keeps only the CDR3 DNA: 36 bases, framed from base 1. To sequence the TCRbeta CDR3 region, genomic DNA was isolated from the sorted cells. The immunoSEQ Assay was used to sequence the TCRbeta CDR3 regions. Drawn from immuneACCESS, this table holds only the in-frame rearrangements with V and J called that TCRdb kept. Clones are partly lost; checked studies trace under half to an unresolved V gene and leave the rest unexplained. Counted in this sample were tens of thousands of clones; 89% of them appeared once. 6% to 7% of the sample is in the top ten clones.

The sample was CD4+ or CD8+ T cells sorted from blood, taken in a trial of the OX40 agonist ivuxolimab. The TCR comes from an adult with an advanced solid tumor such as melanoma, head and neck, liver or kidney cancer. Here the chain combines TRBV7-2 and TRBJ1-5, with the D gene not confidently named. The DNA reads TGTGCCAGCAGCGGATTCAATCAGCCCCAGCATTTT. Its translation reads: CASSGFNQPQHF.